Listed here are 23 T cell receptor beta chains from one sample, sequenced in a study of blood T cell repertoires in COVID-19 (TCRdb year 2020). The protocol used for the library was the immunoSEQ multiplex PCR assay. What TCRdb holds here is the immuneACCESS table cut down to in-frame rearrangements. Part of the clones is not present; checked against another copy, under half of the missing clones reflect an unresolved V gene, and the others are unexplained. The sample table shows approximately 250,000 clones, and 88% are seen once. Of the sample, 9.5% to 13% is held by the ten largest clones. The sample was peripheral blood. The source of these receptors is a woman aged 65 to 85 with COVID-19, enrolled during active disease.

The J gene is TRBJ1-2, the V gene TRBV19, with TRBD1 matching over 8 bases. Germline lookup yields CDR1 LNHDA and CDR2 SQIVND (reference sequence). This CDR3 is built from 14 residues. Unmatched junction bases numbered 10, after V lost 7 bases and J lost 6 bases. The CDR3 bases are TGTGCCAGTACCCCGGACAGGGCAGTCGATGGCTACACCTTC. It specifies CASTPDRAVDGYTF.

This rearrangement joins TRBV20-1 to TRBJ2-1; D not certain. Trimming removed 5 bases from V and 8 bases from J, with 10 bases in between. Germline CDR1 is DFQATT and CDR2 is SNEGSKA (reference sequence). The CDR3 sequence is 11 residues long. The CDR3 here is CSALQTDEQFF. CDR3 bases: TGCAGTGCTTTACAGACGGATGAGCAGTTCTTC.

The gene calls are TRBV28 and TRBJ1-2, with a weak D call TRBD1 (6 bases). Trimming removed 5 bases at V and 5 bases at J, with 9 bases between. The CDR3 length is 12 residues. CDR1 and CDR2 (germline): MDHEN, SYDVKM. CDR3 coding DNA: TGTGCCAGCAGTAGGGACATTTATGGCTACACCTTC. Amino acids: CASSRDIYGYTF.

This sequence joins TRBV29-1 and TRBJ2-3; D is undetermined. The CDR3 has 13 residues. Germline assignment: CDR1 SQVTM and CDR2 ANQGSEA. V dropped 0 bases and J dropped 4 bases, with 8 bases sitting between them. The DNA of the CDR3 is TGCAGCGTTGAAGATCACTTCCCAGATACGCAGTATTTT. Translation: CSVEDHFPDTQYF.

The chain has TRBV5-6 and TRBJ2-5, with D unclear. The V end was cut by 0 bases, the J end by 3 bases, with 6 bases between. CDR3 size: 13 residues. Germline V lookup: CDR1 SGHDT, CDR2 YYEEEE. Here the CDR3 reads CASSLGPEETQYF. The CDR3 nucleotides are TGTGCCAGCAGCTTGGGTCCAGAAGAGACCCAGTACTTC.

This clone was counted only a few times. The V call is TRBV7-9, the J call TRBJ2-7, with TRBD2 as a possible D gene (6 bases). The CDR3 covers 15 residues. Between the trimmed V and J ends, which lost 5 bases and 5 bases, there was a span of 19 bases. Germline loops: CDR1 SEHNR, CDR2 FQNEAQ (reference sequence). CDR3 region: CASSPRARLADEQYF. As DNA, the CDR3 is TGTGCCAGCAGCCCGAGGGCCCGGTTAGCGGACGAGCAGTACTTC.

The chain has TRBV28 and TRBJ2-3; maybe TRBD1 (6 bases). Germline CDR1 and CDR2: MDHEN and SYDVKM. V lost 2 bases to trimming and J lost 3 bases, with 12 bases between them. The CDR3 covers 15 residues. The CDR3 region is CASSLRGSRTDTQYF. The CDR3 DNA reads TGTGCCAGCAGTTTAAGGGGGTCGAGAACAGATACGCAGTATTTT.

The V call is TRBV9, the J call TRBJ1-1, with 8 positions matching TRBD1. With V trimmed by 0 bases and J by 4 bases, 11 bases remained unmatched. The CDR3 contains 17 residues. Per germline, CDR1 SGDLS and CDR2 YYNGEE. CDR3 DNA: TGTGCCAGCAGCGTAGGGGAGGCAGGGGGCTGGGGCACTGAAGCTTTCTTT. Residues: CASSVGEAGGWGTEAFF.

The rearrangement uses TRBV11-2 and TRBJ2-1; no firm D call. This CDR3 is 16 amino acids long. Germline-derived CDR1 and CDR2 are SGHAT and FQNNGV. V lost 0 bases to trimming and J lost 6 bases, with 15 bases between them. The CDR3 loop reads CASSLDLDPKVNEQFF. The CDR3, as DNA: TGTGCCAGCAGCTTAGATCTAGATCCGAAGGTCAATGAGCAGTTCTTC.

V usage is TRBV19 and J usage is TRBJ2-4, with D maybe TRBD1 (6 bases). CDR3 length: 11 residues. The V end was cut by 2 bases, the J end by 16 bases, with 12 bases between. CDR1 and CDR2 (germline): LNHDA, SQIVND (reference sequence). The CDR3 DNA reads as TGTGCCAGTAGTATAAAGGACAGCTTCTACTTC. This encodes CASSIKDSFYF. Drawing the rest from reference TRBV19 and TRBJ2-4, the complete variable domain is DGGITQSPKYLFRKEGQNVTLSCEQNLNHDAMYWYRQDPGQGLRLIYYSQIVNDFQKGDIAEGYSVSREKKESFPLTVTSAQKNPTAFYLCASSIKDSFYFGAGTRLSVL.

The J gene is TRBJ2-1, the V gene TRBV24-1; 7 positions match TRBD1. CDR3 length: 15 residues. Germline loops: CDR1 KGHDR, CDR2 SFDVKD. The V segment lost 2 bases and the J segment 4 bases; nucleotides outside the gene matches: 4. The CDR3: CATSDYRDSYNEQFF. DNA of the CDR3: TGTGCCACCAGTGATTACCGGGACAGTTACAATGAGCAGTTCTTC.

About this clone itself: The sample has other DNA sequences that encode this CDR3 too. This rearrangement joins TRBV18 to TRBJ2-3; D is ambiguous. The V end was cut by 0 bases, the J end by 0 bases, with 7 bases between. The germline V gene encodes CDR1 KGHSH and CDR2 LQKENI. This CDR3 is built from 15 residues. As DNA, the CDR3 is TGTGCCAGCTCACCACCCGGCGGTAGCACAGATACGCAGTATTTT. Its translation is CASSPPGGSTDTQYF.

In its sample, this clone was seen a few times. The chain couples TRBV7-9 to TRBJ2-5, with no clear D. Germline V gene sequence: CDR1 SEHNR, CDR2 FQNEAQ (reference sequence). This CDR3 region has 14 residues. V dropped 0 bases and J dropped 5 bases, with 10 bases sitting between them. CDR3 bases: TGTGCCAGCAGCTTAGCCGCAACAGAGGAGACCCAGTACTTC. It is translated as CASSLAATEETQYF.

The CDR3 DNA sequence: TGTGCCAGCAGCTTAGGGGCTGTGTCCTACGAGCAGTACTTC. Translation: CASSLGAVSYEQYF. The chain couples TRBV11-2 to TRBJ2-7; D uncertain. V dropped 1 base and J dropped 1 base, with 8 bases sitting between them. CDR3 length equals 14 residues. In germline, CDR1 is SGHAT, CDR2 FQNNGV. Drawing the rest from reference TRBV11-2 and TRBJ2-7, the complete variable domain is EAGVAQSPRYKIIEKRQSVAFWCNPISGHATLYWYQQILGQGPKLLIQFQNNGVVDDSQLPKDRFSAERLKGVDSTLKIQPAKLEDSAVYLCASSLGAVSYEQYFGPGTRLTVT.

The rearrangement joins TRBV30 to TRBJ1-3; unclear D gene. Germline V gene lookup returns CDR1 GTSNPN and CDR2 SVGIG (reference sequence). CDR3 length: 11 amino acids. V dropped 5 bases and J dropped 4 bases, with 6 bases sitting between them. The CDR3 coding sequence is TGTGCCTGGGCCCGGGGAAACACCATATATTTT. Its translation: CAWARGNTIYF.

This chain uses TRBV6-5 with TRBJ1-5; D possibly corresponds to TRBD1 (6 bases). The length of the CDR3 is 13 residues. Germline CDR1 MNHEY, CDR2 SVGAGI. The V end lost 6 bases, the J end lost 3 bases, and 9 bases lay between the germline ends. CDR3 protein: CASRTGFNQPQHF. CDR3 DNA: TGTGCCAGCAGGACAGGCTTCAATCAGCCCCAGCATTTT.

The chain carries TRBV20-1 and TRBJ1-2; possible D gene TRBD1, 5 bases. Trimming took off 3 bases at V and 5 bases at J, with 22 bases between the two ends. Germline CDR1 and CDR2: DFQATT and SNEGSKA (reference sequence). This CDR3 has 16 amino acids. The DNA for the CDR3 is TGCAGTGCTAGTTTTTTCTTCGGGGGAGTGCATTATGGCTACACCTTC. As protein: CSASFFFGGVHYGYTF.

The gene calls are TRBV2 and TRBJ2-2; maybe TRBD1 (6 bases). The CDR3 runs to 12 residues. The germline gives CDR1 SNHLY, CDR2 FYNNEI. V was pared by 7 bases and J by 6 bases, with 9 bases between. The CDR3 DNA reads TGTGCCAGCAACAGGGTTTCCGGGGAGCTGTTTTTT. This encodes CASNRVSGELFF.

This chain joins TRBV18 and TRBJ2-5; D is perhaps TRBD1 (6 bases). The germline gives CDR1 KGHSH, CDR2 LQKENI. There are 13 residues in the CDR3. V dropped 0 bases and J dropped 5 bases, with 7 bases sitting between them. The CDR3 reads CASSPPGAETQYF. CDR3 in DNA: TGTGCCAGCTCACCACCGGGGGCCGAGACCCAGTACTTC.

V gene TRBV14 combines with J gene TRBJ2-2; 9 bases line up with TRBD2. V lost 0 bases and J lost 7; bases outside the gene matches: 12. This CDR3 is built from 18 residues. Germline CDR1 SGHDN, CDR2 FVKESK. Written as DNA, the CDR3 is TGTGCCAGCAGCCAAGAAGGCGGGAGGGCCCTCCCTGGCGGGGAGCTGTTTTTT. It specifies CASSQEGGRALPGGELFF.

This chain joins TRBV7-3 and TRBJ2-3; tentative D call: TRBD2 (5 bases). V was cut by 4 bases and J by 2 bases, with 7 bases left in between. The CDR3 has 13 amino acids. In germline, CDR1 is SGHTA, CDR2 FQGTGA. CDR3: CASSSGNTDTQYF. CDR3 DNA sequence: TGTGCCAGCAGCTCGGGAAACACAGATACGCAGTATTTT.

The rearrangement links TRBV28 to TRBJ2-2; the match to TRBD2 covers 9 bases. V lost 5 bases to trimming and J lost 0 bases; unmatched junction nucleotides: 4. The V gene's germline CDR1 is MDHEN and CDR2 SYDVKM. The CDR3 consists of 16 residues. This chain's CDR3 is CASSPPSGANTGELFF. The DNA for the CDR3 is TGTGCCAGCAGTCCTCCTAGCGGGGCGAACACCGGGGAGCTGTTTTTT.

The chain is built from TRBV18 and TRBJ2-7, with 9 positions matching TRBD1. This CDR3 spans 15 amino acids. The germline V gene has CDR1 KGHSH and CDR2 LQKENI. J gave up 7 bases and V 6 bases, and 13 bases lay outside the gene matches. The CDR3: CASSPQGQGTGEQYF. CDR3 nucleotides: TGTGCCAGCTCCCCGCAGGGACAGGGAACGGGGGAGCAGTACTTC.